Listed below are T cell receptor beta chains from one sample, sequenced in a study of blood T cell repertoires in COVID-19. TCRdb keeps only in-frame clones here, not all; method: immunoSEQ multiplex PCR. The profile shows approximately 80,000 clones, approximately 81% of them singletons. Sequencing was done on a sample of peripheral blood. The receptors here all came from a man of 80 years or more with acute or convalescent COVID-19. The CDR3 runs from the conserved cysteine through the conserved F or W. A D gene is named only where the DNA matches it firmly. Size is stated for part of the rows, as once, few or many counts, or as a class when the clone is expanded.

abundance: few; d_gene: -; v_gene: TRBV5-1; j_gene: TRBJ2-3; CDR3nt: TGCGCCAGCAGCTTGGTTCAGGGTGACGGCACAGATACGCAGTATTTT; CDR3aa: CASSLVQGDGTDTQYF
abundance: -; d_gene: TRBD2; v_gene: TRBV4-3; j_gene: TRBJ2-1; CDR3nt: TGCGCCAGCAGCCAAGGGAGGACTAGCGGGACCAATGAGCAGTTCTTC; CDR3aa: CASSQGRTSGTNEQFF
abundance: -; d_gene: TRBD2; v_gene: TRBV5-1; j_gene: TRBJ2-3; CDR3nt: TGCGCCAGCAGCTATAGACTAGCGGGAGGGCTTGCAGATACGCAGTATTTT; CDR3aa: CASSYRLAGGLADTQYF
abundance: -; d_gene: -; v_gene: TRBV9; j_gene: TRBJ1-3; CDR3nt: TGTGCCAGCAGCCCCGGAGGGGCTGGAAACACCATATATTTT; CDR3aa: CASSPGGAGNTIYF
abundance: -; d_gene: -; v_gene: TRBV4-1; j_gene: TRBJ1-2; CDR3nt: TGCGCCAGCAGCCAAGATCGGGGGAGACCGCCTGACTACACCTTC; CDR3aa: CASSQDRGRPPDYTF
abundance: -; d_gene: TRBD1; v_gene: TRBV6-6; j_gene: TRBJ2-1; CDR3nt: TGTGCCAGCACTCTGACAGGGTTGGGGAATGAGCAGTTCTTC; CDR3aa: CASTLTGLGNEQFF
abundance: -; d_gene: TRBD1; v_gene: TRBV7-9; j_gene: TRBJ2-7; CDR3nt: TGTGCCAGCAGTCCCAGAACGACCGGGACAGGGGGGCAGCAGTACTTC; CDR3aa: CASSPRTTGTGGQQYF
abundance: -; d_gene: -; v_gene: TRBV7-9; j_gene: TRBJ2-5; CDR3nt: TGTGCCAGCAGCTTTATGACAGAACAAGAGACCCAGTACTTC; CDR3aa: CASSFMTEQETQYF
abundance: -; d_gene: TRBD1; v_gene: TRBV5-1; j_gene: TRBJ1-4; CDR3nt: TGCGCCAGCAGCCCACCGACAGGGGGAACTAATGAAAAACTGTTTTTT; CDR3aa: CASSPPTGGTNEKLFF
abundance: many; d_gene: TRBD1; v_gene: TRBV18; j_gene: TRBJ1-1; CDR3nt: TGTGCCAGCTCTCCTCAAGGGGGCTCGAACACTGAAGCTTTCTTT; CDR3aa: CASSPQGGSNTEAFF
abundance: few; d_gene: -; v_gene: TRBV12-3/TRBV12-4; j_gene: TRBJ2-7; CDR3nt: TGTGCCAGCAGTTTGATCTCAGGGGCCGAGCAGTACTTC; CDR3aa: CASSLISGAEQYF
abundance: -; d_gene: -; v_gene: TRBV3-1/TRBV3-2; j_gene: TRBJ1-4; CDR3nt: TGTGCCAGCAGCGCGCACAGGCGGACTAATGAAAAACTGTTTTTT; CDR3aa: CASSAHRRTNEKLFF
abundance: -; d_gene: TRBD2; v_gene: TRBV14; j_gene: TRBJ2-2; CDR3nt: TGTGCCAGCAGCCAAACGGGAGGCGCGAACACCGGGGAGCTGTTTTTT; CDR3aa: CASSQTGGANTGELFF
abundance: -; d_gene: TRBD2; v_gene: TRBV2; j_gene: TRBJ2-2; CDR3nt: TGTGCCAGCCGGGCGGAGGGAACGGGAGGTTTCACCGGGGAGCTGTTTTTT; CDR3aa: CASRAEGTGGFTGELFF
abundance: -; d_gene: -; v_gene: TRBV6-5; j_gene: TRBJ1-5; CDR3nt: TGTGCCAGCGGGGATCACGGGGGTCTGTTGGCCCAGCATTTT; CDR3aa: CASGDHGGLLAQHF
abundance: -; d_gene: -; v_gene: TRBV20-1; j_gene: TRBJ2-7; CDR3nt: TGCAGTGCTAGAGAGGACTTCGAGCAGTACTTC; CDR3aa: CSAREDFEQYF